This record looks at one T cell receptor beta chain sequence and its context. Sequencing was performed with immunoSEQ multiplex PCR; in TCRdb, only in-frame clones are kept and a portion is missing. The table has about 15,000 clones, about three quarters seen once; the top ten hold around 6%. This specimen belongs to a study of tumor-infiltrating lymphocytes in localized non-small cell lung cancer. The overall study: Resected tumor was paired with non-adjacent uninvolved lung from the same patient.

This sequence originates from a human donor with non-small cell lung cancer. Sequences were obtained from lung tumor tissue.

The CDR3 coding sequence is TGTGCCAGCAGCGTCCGACAGGGTCCCTCACCCCTCCACTTT. Protein product: CASSVRQGPSPLHF. The chain joins TRBV9 to TRBJ1-6; 7 positions agree with TRBD1. The CDR3 has 14 amino acids. V trimming: 2 bases; J trimming: 10 bases; junction bases outside the gene matches: 6. Germline CDR1 reads SGDLS; CDR2 reads YYNGEE.